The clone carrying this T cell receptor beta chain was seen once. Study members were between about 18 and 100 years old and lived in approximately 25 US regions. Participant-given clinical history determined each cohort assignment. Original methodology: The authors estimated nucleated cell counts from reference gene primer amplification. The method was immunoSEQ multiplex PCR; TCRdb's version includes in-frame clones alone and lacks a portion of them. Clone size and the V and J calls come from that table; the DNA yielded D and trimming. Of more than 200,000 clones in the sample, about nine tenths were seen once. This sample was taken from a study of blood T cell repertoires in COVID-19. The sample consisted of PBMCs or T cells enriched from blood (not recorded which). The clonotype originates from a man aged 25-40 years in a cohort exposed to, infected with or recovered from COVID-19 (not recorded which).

CDR3 coding DNA: TGTGCCAGCAGCGTCGCAGGGACAGGTGGAGGGGATGGCTACACCTTC. Translation gives CASSVAGTGGGDGYTF. The chain couples TRBV9 to TRBJ1-2; TRBD1 matches 8 bases. Per germline, CDR1 SGDLS and CDR2 YYNGEE. The CDR3 is 16 amino acids. The V gene end was trimmed by 2 bases and the J gene end by 6 bases; junction bases not matched to a gene: 12.